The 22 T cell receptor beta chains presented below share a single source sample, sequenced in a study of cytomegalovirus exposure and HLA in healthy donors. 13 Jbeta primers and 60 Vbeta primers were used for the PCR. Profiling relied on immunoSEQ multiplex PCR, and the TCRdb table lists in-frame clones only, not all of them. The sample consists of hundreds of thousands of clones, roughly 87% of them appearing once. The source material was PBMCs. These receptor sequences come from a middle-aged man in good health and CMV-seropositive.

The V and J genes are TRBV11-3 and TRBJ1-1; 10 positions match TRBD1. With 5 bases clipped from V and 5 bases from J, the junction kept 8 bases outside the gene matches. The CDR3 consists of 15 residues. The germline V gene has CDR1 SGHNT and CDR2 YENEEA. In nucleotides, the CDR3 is TGTGCCAGCAGCCTCGGGACAGGGGCCCCGACTGAAGCTTTCTTT. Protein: CASSLGTGAPTEAFF.

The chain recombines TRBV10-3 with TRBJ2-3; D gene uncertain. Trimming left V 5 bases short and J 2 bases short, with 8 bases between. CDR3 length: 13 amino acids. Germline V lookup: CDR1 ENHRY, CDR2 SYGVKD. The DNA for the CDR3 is TGTGCCATCAGTAACCAGATCACAGATACGCAGTATTTT. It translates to CAISNQITDTQYF.

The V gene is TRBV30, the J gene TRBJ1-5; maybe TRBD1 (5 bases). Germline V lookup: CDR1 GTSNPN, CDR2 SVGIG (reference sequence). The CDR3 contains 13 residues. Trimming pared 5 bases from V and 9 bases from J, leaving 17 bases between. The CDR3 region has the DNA TGTGCCTGGGGGGAACGTCGCGGGGGGCCCCAGCATTTT. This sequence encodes CAWGERRGGPQHF.

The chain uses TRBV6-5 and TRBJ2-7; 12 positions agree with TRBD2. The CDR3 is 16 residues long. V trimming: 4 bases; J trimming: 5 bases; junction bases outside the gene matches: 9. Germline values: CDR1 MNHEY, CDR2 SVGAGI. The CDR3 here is CASSSVTSGSTDEQYF. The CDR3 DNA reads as TGTGCCAGCAGTTCCGTGACTAGCGGGAGTACCGACGAGCAGTACTTC.

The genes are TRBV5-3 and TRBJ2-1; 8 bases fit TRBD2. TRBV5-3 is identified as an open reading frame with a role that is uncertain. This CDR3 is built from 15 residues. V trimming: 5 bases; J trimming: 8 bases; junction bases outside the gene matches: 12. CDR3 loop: CARRYWPGLVDEQFF. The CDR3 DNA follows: TGTGCCAGAAGGTACTGGCCGGGACTAGTCGATGAGCAGTTCTTC.

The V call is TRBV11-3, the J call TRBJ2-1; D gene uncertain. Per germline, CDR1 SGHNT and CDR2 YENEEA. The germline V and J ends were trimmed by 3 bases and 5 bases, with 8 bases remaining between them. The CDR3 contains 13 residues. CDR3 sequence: CASSLGRDNEQFF. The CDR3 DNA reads TGTGCCAGCAGCTTGGGCCGCGACAATGAGCAGTTCTTC.

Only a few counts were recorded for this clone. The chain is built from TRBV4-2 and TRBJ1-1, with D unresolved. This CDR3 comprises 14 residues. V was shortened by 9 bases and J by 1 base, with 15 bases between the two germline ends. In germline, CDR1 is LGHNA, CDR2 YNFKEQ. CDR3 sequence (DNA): TGTGCCAGTGCGACTCTGGTTTCGAACACTGAAGCTTTCTTT. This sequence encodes CASATLVSNTEAFF.

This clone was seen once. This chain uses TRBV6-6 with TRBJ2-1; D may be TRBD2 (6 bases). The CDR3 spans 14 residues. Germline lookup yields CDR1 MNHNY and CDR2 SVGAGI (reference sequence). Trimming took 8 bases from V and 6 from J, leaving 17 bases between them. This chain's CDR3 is CASHVAGPTNEQFF. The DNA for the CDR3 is TGTGCCAGCCATGTGGCGGGGCCTACCAATGAGCAGTTCTTC.

CDR3: CASSIFGGEQYF. CDR3 sequence (DNA): TGTGCCAGTAGTATCTTCGGGGGCGAGCAGTACTTC. The chain is built from TRBV19 and TRBJ2-7, with D tentatively TRBD2 (6 bases). This CDR3 spans 12 amino acids. Germline values: CDR1 LNHDA, CDR2 SQIVND (reference sequence). V shed 3 bases and J shed 6 bases, with 9 bases lying between them.

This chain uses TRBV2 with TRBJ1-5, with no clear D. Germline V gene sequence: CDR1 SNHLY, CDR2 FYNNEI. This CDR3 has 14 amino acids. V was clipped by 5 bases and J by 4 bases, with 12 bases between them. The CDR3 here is CASSKEQLNQPQHF. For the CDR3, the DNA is TGTGCCAGCAGTAAAGAACAGTTAAATCAGCCCCAGCATTTT.

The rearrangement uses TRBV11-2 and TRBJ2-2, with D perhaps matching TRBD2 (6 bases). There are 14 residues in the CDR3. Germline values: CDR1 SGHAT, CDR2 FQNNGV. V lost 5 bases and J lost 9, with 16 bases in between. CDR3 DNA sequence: TGTGCCAGCAGCGCCGGAGGGGTGCAACGGGAGCTGTTTTTT. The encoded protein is CASSAGGVQRELFF.

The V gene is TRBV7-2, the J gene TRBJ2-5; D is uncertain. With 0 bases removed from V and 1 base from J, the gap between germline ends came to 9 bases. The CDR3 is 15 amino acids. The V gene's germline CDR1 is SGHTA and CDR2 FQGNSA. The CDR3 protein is CASSLAKTAQETQYF. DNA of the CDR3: TGTGCCAGCAGCTTAGCGAAAACAGCCCAAGAGACCCAGTACTTC.

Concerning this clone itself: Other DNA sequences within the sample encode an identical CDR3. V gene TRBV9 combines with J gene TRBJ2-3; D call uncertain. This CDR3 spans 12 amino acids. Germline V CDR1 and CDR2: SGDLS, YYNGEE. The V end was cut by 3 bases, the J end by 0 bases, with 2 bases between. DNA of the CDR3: TGTGCCAGCAGCGCAAGCACAGATACGCAGTATTTT. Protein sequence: CASSASTDTQYF. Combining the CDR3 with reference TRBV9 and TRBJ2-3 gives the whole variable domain DSGVTQTPKHLITATGQRVTLRCSPRSGDLSVYWYQQSLDQGLQFLIQYYNGEERAKGNILERFSAQQFPDLHSELNLSSLELGDSALYFCASSASTDTQYFGPGTRLTVL.

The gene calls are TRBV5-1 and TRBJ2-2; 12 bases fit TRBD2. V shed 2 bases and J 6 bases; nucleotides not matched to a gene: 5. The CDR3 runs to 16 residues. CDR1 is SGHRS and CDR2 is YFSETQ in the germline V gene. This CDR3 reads CASSFRTSGISGELFF. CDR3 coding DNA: TGCGCCAGCAGCTTCCGGACTAGCGGGATCTCCGGGGAGCTGTTTTTT.

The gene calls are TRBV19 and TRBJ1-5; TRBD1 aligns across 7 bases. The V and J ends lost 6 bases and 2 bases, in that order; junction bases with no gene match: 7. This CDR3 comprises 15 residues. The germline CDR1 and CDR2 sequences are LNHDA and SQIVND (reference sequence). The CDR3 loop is CASSPGGLGNQPQHF. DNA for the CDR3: TGTGCCAGTAGCCCAGGGGGTCTCGGCAATCAGCCCCAGCATTTT.

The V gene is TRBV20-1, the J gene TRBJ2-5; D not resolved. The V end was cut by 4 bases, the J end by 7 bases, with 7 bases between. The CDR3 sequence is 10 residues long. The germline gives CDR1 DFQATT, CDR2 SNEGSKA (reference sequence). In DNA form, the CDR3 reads TGCAGTGCTACGTCGGTGACCCAGTACTTC. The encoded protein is CSATSVTQYF.

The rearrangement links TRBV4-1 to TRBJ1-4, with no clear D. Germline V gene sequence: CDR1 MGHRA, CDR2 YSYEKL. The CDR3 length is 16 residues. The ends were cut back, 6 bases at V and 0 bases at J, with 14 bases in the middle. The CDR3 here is CASSLIRRATNEKLFF. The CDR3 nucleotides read TGCGCCAGCAGTTTGATCAGGCGTGCAACTAATGAAAAACTGTTTTTT.

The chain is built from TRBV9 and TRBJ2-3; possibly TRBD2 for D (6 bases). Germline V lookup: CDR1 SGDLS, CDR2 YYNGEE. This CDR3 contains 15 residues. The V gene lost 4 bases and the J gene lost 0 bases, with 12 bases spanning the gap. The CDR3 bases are TGTGCCAGCAGCTTGTATGCGGGAAGCACAGATACGCAGTATTTT. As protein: CASSLYAGSTDTQYF.

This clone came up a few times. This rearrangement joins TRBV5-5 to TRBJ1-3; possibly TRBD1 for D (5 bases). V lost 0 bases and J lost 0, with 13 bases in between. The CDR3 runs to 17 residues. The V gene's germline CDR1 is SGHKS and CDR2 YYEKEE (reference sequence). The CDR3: CASSLAWGEASGNTIYF. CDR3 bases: TGTGCCAGCAGCTTGGCATGGGGGGAAGCCTCTGGAAACACCATATATTTT. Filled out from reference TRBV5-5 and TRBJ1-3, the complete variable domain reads DAGVTQSPTHLIKTRGQQVTLRCSPISGHKSVSWYQQVLGQGPQFIFQYYEKEERGRGNFPDRFSARQFPNYSSELNVNALLLGDSALYLCASSLAWGEASGNTIYFGEGSWLTVV.

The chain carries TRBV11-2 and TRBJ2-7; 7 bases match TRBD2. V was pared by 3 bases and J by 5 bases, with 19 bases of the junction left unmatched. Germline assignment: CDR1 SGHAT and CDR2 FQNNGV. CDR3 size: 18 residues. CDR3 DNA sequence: TGTGCCAGCAGCTTTAGTACCCCTCTCGGACTAGGACTAAACGAGCAGTACTTC. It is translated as CASSFSTPLGLGLNEQYF.

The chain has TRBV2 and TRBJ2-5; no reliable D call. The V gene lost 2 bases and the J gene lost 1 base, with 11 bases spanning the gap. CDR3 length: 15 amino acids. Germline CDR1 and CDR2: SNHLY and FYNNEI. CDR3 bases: TGTGCCAGCAGTGAAATTGGGCAGTTCCAAGAGACCCAGTACTTC. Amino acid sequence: CASSEIGQFQETQYF. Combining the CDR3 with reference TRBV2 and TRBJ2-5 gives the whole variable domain EPEVTQTPSHQVTQMGQEVILRCVPISNHLYFYWYRQILGQKVEFLVSFYNNEISEKSEIFDDQFSVERPDGSNFTLKIRSTKLEDSAMYFCASSEIGQFQETQYFGPGTRLLVL.

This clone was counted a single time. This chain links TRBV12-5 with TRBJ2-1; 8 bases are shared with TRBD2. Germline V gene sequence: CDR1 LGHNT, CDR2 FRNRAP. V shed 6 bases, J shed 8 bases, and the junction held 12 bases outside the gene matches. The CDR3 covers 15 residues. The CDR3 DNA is TGTGCTAGTGGCGCCGGGACTAGAGTGGGGTATGAGCAGTTCTTC. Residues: CASGAGTRVGYEQFF.